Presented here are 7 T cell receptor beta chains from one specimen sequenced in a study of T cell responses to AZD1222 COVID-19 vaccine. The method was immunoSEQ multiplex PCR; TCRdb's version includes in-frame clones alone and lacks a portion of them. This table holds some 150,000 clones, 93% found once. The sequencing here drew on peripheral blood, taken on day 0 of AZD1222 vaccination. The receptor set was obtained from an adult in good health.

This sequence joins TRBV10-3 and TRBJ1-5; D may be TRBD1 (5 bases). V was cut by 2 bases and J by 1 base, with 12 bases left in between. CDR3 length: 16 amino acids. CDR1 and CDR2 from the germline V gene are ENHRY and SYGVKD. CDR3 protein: CAISETYDSSNQPQHF. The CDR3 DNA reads TGTGCCATCAGTGAGACCTACGACAGCAGCAATCAGCCCCAGCATTTT.

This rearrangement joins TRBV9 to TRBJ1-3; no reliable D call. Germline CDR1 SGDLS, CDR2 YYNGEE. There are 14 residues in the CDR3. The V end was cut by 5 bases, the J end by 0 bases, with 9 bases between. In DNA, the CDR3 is TGTGCCAGCAGAGACGAGAGCTCTGGAAACACCATATATTTT. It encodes CASRDESSGNTIYF. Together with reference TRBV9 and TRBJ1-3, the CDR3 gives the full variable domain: DSGVTQTPKHLITATGQRVTLRCSPRSGDLSVYWYQQSLDQGLQFLIQYYNGEERAKGNILERFSAQQFPDLHSELNLSSLELGDSALYFCASRDESSGNTIYFGEGSWLTVV.

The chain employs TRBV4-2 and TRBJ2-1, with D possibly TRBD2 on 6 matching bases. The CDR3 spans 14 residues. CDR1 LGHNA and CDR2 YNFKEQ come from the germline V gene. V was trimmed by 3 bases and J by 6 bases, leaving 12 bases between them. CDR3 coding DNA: TGTGCCAGCAGCCATTCCCGGAGGGGCAATGAGCAGTTCTTC. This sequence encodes CASSHSRRGNEQFF.

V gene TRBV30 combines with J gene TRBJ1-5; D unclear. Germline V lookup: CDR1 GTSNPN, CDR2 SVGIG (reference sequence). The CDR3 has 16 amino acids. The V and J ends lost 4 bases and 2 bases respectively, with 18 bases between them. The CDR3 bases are TGTGCCTGGACTCCTGGGGATACGGAGGGCAATCAGCCCCAGCATTTT. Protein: CAWTPGDTEGNQPQHF.

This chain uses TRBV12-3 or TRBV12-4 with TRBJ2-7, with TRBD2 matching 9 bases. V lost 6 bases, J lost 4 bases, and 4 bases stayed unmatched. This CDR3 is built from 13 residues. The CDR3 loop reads CASSISGSYEQYF. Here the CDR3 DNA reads TGTGCCAGCAGCATTAGCGGGAGTTACGAGCAGTACTTC.

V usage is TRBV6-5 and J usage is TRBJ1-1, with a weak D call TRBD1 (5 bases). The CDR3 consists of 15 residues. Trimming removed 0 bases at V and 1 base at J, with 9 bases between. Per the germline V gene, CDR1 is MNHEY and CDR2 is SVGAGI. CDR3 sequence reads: CASSYSTDENTEAFF. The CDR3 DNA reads TGTGCCAGCAGTTACTCGACAGACGAGAACACTGAAGCTTTCTTT.

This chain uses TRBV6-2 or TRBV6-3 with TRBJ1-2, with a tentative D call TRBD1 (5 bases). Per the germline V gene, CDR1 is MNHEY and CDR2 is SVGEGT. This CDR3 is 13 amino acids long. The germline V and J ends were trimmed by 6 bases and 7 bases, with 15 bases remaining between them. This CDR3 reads CASSGDLGSGYTF. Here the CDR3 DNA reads TGTGCCAGCAGCGGGGACCTTGGTAGTGGCTACACCTTC.